This T cell receptor beta chain was documented in a study of cytomegalovirus exposure and HLA in healthy donors (TCRdb year 2017). In the study overall: An earlier analysis of approximately 640 of the donors reported about 290 Gb of sequence data and 120 million or so unique TCR beta sequences from 150 million to 200 million T cells. The study aimed to test whether cataloging public T cell receptors could reveal signatures of past pathogen exposure. The later analysis used no new phenotypic data to find candidate immune exposures, relying instead on TCR beta sequences and their occurrence across donors. Donor age, sex, ethnicity and CMV serostatus were collected together with the repertoire data. To predict cytomegalovirus infection status, the study combined high-throughput TCR immunosequencing, statistical association of individual TCRs with disease status, and machine learning. An early release that covered 500 to 800 HLA-typed donors contained approximately 300 gigabases of sequencing data and approximately 85 million unique TCR sequences. All discovery cohort repertoires had been generated using a single sequencing platform. Several DR-DQ haplotypes were handled as single units for association and clustering because linkage in the cohort was strong. Using immunosequencing, the study profiled T cell repertoires from about 610 subjects and related those repertoires to cytomegalovirus serostatus. Besides the first cohort of around 700 subjects, a separate validation cohort made up of roughly 120 different subjects was used. Genome-wide SNP genotypes for about three fifths of the roughly 670 donors were used in a later genetic analysis, which treated that subset as a discovery cohort. HLA typing included class I and class II loci at four-digit resolution. Across some 400 genotyped donors of the cohort, an average of roughly 250,000 unique TCR beta nucleotide sequences per donor were sequenced, and around 19% of those sequences were non-productive. The genetic ancestry cluster associated with self-reported Caucasian donors included over 65% of the approximately 400 genotyped donors. The number of typed donors differed by locus: about 620-640 for A, B, C, DRB1 and DQB1; about 520 for DQA1; 606 for DPA1; and about 450 for DPB1. A later analysis re-analyzed previously published TCR beta repertoires from roughly 600 donors and added high-resolution HLA genotyping to study TCR occurrence patterns. An earlier analysis of 587 of the donors used high-throughput TCR beta sequencing to judge whether each TCR beta V gene segment behaved as functional or pseudogenic. Results the study describes overall, beyond this receptor: Correlated functional status among segregating V segments might be attributable to linkage disequilibrium, but an unknown experimental factor could not be ruled out. Some IMGT-functional V segments, including TRBV6-2 and TRBV6-3, could not be told apart with the 87-base-pair reads, so those segments were excluded. Compared with equally common non-associated chains, HLA-associated TCR beta chains in a later analysis were more clonally expanded and had lower generation probabilities. The study listed 150 to 200 TCR beta chains as associated with cytomegalovirus. It was suggested by the authors that the approach could potentially be generalized to other disease states and immunological phenotypes. Cytomegalovirus status was reported to be diagnosed by the classifier with high specificity and sensitivity in both the original and validation cohorts. In a later genetic analysis, a missense DCLRE1C variant was associated with V-gene and J-gene trimming of TCR beta chains, and the association was replicated in an independent cohort. Immune exposure information for the cohort was limited to CMV serostatus. Seventeen rarely observed V segments, including chromosome 9 orphons, were excluded from the earlier analysis of approximately 500 of the donors because counts were too low. Most TCR sequences were observed very rarely across donors, whereas some public TCRs were present in many individuals. Several of the top co-occurrence clusters appeared to be linked to parvovirus B19, influenza, CMV and Epstein-Barr virus, according to a later analysis. An earlier analysis of around 540 of the donors showed that most TCR beta V segments appeared in productive rearrangements either about 87% or about 30% of the time, which broadly matched IMGT annotations. The presence/absence analyses assumed that sequencing depth was roughly uniform across donors, and that assumption may not be true. When HLA alleles, especially DR and DQ, strongly co-occurred, attributing TCR associations to individual alleles was difficult. In a later analysis, the rate of TCR association differed among HLA loci, with DRB1 alleles having the most associated TCRs and HLA-C alleles having the fewest. A later analysis found that most CMV-associated TCR beta chains appeared HLA-restricted, with HLA associations seemingly driven largely by CMV exposure. A group of highly shared sequence variants was considered likely to be a technical artifact of the sequencing pipeline. A later analysis associated about 17,000 TCR beta sequences with specific HLA alleles at a false discovery rate of 0.05. Because some donors lacked HLA typing at each locus, the association tests relied only on the typed subset. Only TCR beta chains were sequenced in this cohort, and the absence of alpha or paired-chain data limited detectable features. In a later genetic analysis, fewer N-insertions in productive TCRs were reported among donors in an Asian-associated ancestry cluster than the approximately 670-donor mean. A further reported finding was that TCR beta sequences accurately predicted the HLA-A and HLA-B alleles for most subjects in the first cohort. A few of the identified cytomegalovirus-associated TCR beta chains were confirmed in vitro to be specific for cytomegalovirus antigens.

As regards this clone: No cognate antigen has been identified for it. Per-base qualities were not stored, and no clone one base away is much larger.

The library came from the immunoSEQ multiplex PCR assay. The multiplex PCR relied on a mix of 60 forward primers for TCR Vbeta segments and 13 reverse primers for TCR Jbeta segments. A multiplex PCR assay on genomic DNA amplified the CDR3 region of rearranged TCR beta genes. On the Illumina HiSeq System, the amplified TCR beta libraries were sequenced as 87-base-pair reads. The original methods were these. In a later analysis, tens of millions of unique TCR beta chains were counted across the 650 to 700 repertoires, and approximately 9.9 million of these chains were shared by at least two donors. Raw reads were error-corrected and collapsed into unique sequences by a nearest-neighbor algorithm in which closely related sequences were merged to remove PCR and sequencing errors. V, D and J gene segments were assigned by aligning CDR3 sequences to IMGT reference sequences. Each retained sequence needed at least a six-nucleotide match to both a V gene segment and a J gene segment. Rearrangements were called productive when the CDR3 lacked stop codons and stayed in frame with V and J; all others were non-productive. CDR3 was defined by IMGT convention, running from the second conserved V-encoded cysteine to the conserved J-encoded phenylalanine. In an earlier analysis of around 540 of the donors, sequences lacking an unambiguous match to a single V gene segment were excluded. An earlier analysis of several hundred of the donors classified V segments as functional when productive rearrangements were above 56.7% and as segregating when the standard deviation between donors was above 5%. To diagnose cytomegalovirus status from the catalog of TCR beta chain sequences, a statistical classification framework was built. A later analysis assigned V and J genes by comparing TCR nucleotide sequences with IMGT/GENE-DB human TR gene sequences. In a later analysis, CDR3 sequences and most-parsimonious VDJ recombination scenarios were assigned using the TCRdist pipeline. In a later analysis, each TCR beta chain was defined by its CDR3 amino acid sequence together with its V-gene family, and reads without a unique V-gene family were excluded. In a later analysis, 450 to 600 highly shared, low-generation-probability nucleotide sequences were removed to address suspected cross-contamination and a sequencing artifact. In a later analysis, a clonal expansion index for each public chain was calculated from normalized within-repertoire ranks of inferred template counts. Generation probabilities in a later analysis came from a VDJ recombination model fitted to out-of-frame rearrangements, and those results were checked against IGoR. A later analysis scored TCR-TCR, TCR-HLA and TCR-CMV co-occurrence with hypergeometric tests, applying a repertoire-size bias correction to TCR pairs. In a later analysis, false discovery rates were estimated by permuting HLA or CMV assignments 20 times. In a later analysis, co-occurring TCRs were grouped using DBSCAN, and TCRdist sequence similarity was added for clustering within HLA-allele-positive subsets. Repertoires with fewer than 30,000 or more than 120,000 public chains were left out of co-occurrence clustering, as were about 5 repertoires with anomalous nucleotide sharing. The source is immuneACCESS, and TCRdb retained only in-frame sequences with V and J called. Part of the clones is not carried over; for the studies checked, unresolved V genes explain less than half of this, and the remainder is unexplained. V and J calls and clone size are as listed in that table; D and trimming were resolved from the DNA. The sample includes roughly 150,000 clones, with around three quarters observed a single time. About 1% of the sample is taken by the ten largest.

As encoded in the germline V gene, CDR1 is ENHRY while CDR2 is SYGVKD. The CDR3 sequence holds 15 residues, the cysteine and phenylalanine included. The DNA shown is the 45-base CDR3, in frame from base 1. The junction shows trimming of 2 bases on V and 5 bases on J, and the gene matches do not reach 5 bases of it. The cohort comprised several hundred healthy bone marrow donors. All cohort members were sampled while nominally healthy, although unrecorded immune exposures were likely present. The donor was CMV seronegative and was included in the group of 352 seronegative cohort members. A peripheral blood sample was provided by each donor, and peripheral blood mononuclear cells were used for TCR beta sequencing. Genomic DNA extraction from the blood cell samples was performed with the Qiagen DNeasy Blood Extraction Kit.

The receptor chain draws on TRBV10-3 and TRBJ2-2; 7 bases in the middle match TRBD1. The TCR sequence derives from a middle-aged woman in good health and CMV-seronegative. The specimen was PBMCs. The encoded CDR3 is CAISEGDRVTGELFF. The nucleotide sequence reads TGTGCCATCAGTGAGGGGGACAGAGTAACCGGGGAGCTGTTTTTT.